This is a list of T cell receptor beta chains from one sample in a study of blood T cell repertoires in COVID-19. TCRdb's copy holds only in-frame clones and misses some; the assay was immunoSEQ multiplex PCR. The data hold about 130,000 clones, with around 86% observed a single time. Sequencing was performed on peripheral blood. These receptor sequences come from a human donor in a cohort sampled during active COVID-19. Both conserved end residues are part of each CDR3. D genes are given only for firm matches. Some rows have no size entry. The others give once, few or many, or a class for an expanded clone.

v_gene	len	d_gene	j_gene	abundance	CDR3aa	CDR3nt
TRBV7-9	16	.	TRBJ2-7	.	CASSLDGTPDSYEQYF	TGTGCCAGCAGCTTAGATGGTACGCCAGACTCCTACGAGCAGTACTTC
TRBV6-5	11	TRBD1	TRBJ1-1	.	CASSRQGEAFF	TGTGCCAGCAGTCGACAGGGTGAAGCTTTCTTT
TRBV10-2	17	TRBD2	TRBJ2-5	.	CASSMTTSGGAGETQYF	TGCGCCAGCAGTATGACCACTAGCGGAGGCGCCGGGGAGACCCAGTACTTC
TRBV27	19	TRBD2	TRBJ2-1	.	CASSLGGAWLAGDIDEQFF	TGTGCCAGCAGTTTAGGGGGTGCCTGGCTAGCGGGAGATATAGATGAGCAGTTCTTC
TRBV27	11	TRBD2	TRBJ2-7	few	CASRGLAPRYF	TGTGCCAGCAGGGGACTAGCGCCCCGGTACTTC
TRBV18	16	TRBD1	TRBJ1-1	.	CASSPIQGAANTEAFF	TGTGCCAGCTCACCAATACAGGGGGCGGCGAACACTGAAGCTTTCTTT
TRBV27	13	.	TRBJ2-7	.	CEPGRPGYYEQYF	TGTGAGCCGGGTAGACCCGGCTACTACGAGCAGTACTTC
TRBV19	11	.	TRBJ2-7	.	CASSIGREQYF	TGTGCCAGTAGTATAGGGAGGGAGCAGTACTTC
TRBV5-4	14	.	TRBJ2-7	.	CASSDPGRSYEQYF	TGTGCCAGCAGCGACCCGGGTAGGTCCTACGAGCAGTACTTC
TRBV9	14	.	TRBJ1-4	.	CASSVAGGSEKLFF	TGTGCCAGCAGCGTAGCGGGGGGGAGTGAAAAACTGTTTTTT
TRBV25-1	11	.	TRBJ1-2	.	CAAGGYYGYTF	TGTGCCGCCGGTGGTTACTATGGCTACACCTTC
TRBV3-1/TRBV3-2	14	.	TRBJ2-7	few	CASSQSRGHYEQYF	TGTGCCAGCAGCCAAAGCAGGGGACACTACGAGCAGTACTTC
TRBV19	16	.	TRBJ2-3	.	CASSASGGPNPDTQYF	TGTGCCAGTAGTGCCTCAGGAGGGCCAAACCCAGATACGCAGTATTTT
TRBV3-1/TRBV3-2	12	.	TRBJ2-7	many	CASSQVATEQYF	TGTGCCAGCAGCCAAGTTGCTACCGAGCAGTACTTC
TRBV7-6	15	TRBD2	TRBJ2-1	.	CASSRTSGRVNEQFF	TGTGCCAGCAGCAGGACTAGCGGGAGGGTCAATGAGCAGTTCTTC
TRBV7-8	15	.	TRBJ2-1	.	CASSLAAGSYNEQFF	TGTGCCAGCAGCTTAGCGGCGGGATCCTACAATGAGCAGTTCTTC
TRBV3-1/TRBV3-2	15	TRBD1	TRBJ1-2	.	CASRHEGRTGAGYTF	TGTGCCAGCAGGCACGAGGGCAGGACAGGGGCTGGCTACACCTTC
TRBV7-2	16	TRBD2	TRBJ2-3	.	CASSLAIGRKGDTQYF	TGTGCCAGCAGCTTAGCGATCGGGAGGAAAGGAGATACGCAGTATTTT
TRBV5-4	13	TRBD1	TRBJ1-2	few	CASSFRDSYGYTF	TGTGCCAGCAGCTTCCGGGACAGCTATGGCTACACCTTC
TRBV5-4	15	TRBD2	TRBJ2-1	.	CASSFAGGSYNEQFF	TGTGCCAGCAGCTTTGCGGGAGGTTCCTACAATGAGCAGTTCTTC
TRBV6-4	15	TRBD2	TRBJ2-5	.	CASSESGLARETQYF	TGTGCCAGCAGCGAATCGGGACTAGCAAGAGAGACCCAGTACTTC
TRBV15	15	.	TRBJ2-5	.	CATSRDRGLVETQYF	TGTGCCACCAGCAGAGATCGGGGTTTAGTGGAGACCCAGTACTTC
TRBV18	16	.	TRBJ1-6	few	CASSPFGAGANSPLHF	TGTGCCAGCTCACCTTTTGGGGCAGGGGCTAATTCACCCCTCCACTTT
TRBV11-2	15	.	TRBJ2-7	.	CASSLVSREFHEQYF	TGTGCCAGCAGCTTAGTTTCTCGGGAGTTCCACGAGCAGTACTTC
TRBV28	13	.	TRBJ1-2	.	CASSSVNFSGYTF	TGTGCCAGCAGTTCCGTGAACTTCTCTGGCTACACCTTC
TRBV7-6	11	.	TRBJ2-7	once	CASGGTYEQYF	TGTGCCAGCGGCGGGACCTACGAGCAGTACTTC
TRBV6-4	13	TRBD1	TRBJ2-5	.	CASSMDRGETQYF	TGTGCCAGCAGCATGGACAGGGGAGAGACCCAGTACTTC
TRBV6-5	13	.	TRBJ2-7	.	CASSYLPGAEQYF	TGTGCCAGCAGTTACTTACCAGGGGCCGAGCAGTACTTC
TRBV25-1	15	TRBD2	TRBJ2-3	.	CASSDLAGVTDTQYF	TGTGCCAGCAGTGATCTCGCGGGAGTGACAGATACGCAGTATTTT
TRBV5-1	15	.	TRBJ2-7	.	CASSLGGGVSYEQYF	TGCGCCAGCAGCTTGGGAGGGGGAGTCTCCTACGAGCAGTACTTC
TRBV10-1	15	.	TRBJ2-1	.	CASSEGQGSYNEQFF	TGCGCCAGCAGTGAAGGTCAGGGGTCCTACAATGAGCAGTTCTTC
TRBV29-1	15	.	TRBJ2-4	.	CSAKDFLESKNIQYF	TGCAGCGCAAAGGACTTCTTAGAGTCCAAAAACATTCAGTACTTC
TRBV7-2	15	TRBD2	TRBJ2-3	.	CASSYTSGRTDTQYF	TGTGCCAGCAGTTATACTAGCGGGAGAACAGATACGCAGTATTTT
TRBV11-3	16	TRBD1	TRBJ2-1	.	CASSISTGYAYNEQFF	TGTGCCAGCAGCATTTCGACAGGGTACGCCTACAATGAGCAGTTCTTC
TRBV4-1	17	TRBD1	TRBJ1-1	.	CASSQVGQGASNTEAFF	TGCGCCAGCAGCCAAGTGGGACAGGGGGCGTCGAACACTGAAGCTTTCTTT
TRBV19	15	.	TRBJ1-5	.	CASSGTPYSNQPQHF	TGTGCCAGTAGCGGGACACCTTATAGCAATCAGCCCCAGCATTTT